A single sample gave rise to the 9 T cell receptor beta chains below, sequenced in a study of blood T cell repertoires in COVID-19. Libraries were prepared by immunoSEQ multiplex PCR; TCRdb keeps only in-frame clonotypes and omits some of them. The profile shows some 120,000 clones, roughly 85% of them singletons. The sequenced sample consisted of peripheral blood. Receptors originate from a man of 80 years or more with active or convalescent COVID-19.

The chain uses TRBV27 and TRBJ2-7, with 7 bases that match TRBD2. This CDR3 has 16 residues. Germline V gene lookup returns CDR1 MNHEY and CDR2 SMNVEV (reference sequence). J was trimmed by 0 bases and V by 2 bases; bases with no gene match: 7. Written as DNA, the CDR3 is TGTGCCAGCAGTTTAAGCGGGACTGAATCCTCCTACGAGCAGTACTTC. As protein: CASSLSGTESSYEQYF.

The CDR3 DNA reads TGTGCCAGCAGTGATAGAAAACTGAACACTGAAGCTTTCTTT. This sequence encodes CASSDRKLNTEAFF. The chain couples TRBV6-6 to TRBJ1-1, with D unclear. V gave up 5 bases and J gave up 0 bases, with 10 bases separating them. The CDR3 runs 14 residues. Germline loops: CDR1 MNHNY, CDR2 SVGAGI (reference sequence).

This clone was recorded only once. The chain combines TRBV5-1 with TRBJ1-1; perhaps TRBD1 as D (5 bases). With 4 bases removed from V and 4 bases from J, the gap between germline ends came to 11 bases. This CDR3 comprises 13 residues. The germline CDR1 and CDR2 sequences are SGHRS and YFSETQ. The CDR3 loop reads CASSPSQGTEAFF. CDR3 coding DNA: TGCGCCAGCAGCCCCAGCCAGGGCACTGAAGCTTTCTTT.

This clone occurred once. The V call is TRBV2, the J call TRBJ2-3; TRBD2 agrees at 7 bases. After removal of 0 bases from V and 0 bases from J, the junction contained 6 bases not matched to a gene. The CDR3 is 17 amino acids. CDR1 and CDR2 (germline): SNHLY, FYNNEI. CDR3 DNA: TGTGCCAGCAGTGAAGCGAGCGGGACTGCTAGCACAGATACGCAGTATTTT. Translating it yields CASSEASGTASTDTQYF.

The V call is TRBV3-1 (or the pseudogene TRBV3-2), the J call TRBJ2-1; D gene uncertain. There are 16 residues in the CDR3. Germline lookup yields CDR1 LGHDT and CDR2 YNNKEL (reference sequence). V shed 0 bases and J shed 3 bases, with 12 bases lying between them. The CDR3 region has the DNA TGTGCCAGCAGCCAAGATAGTACGTACAGCTACAATGAGCAGTTCTTC. It encodes CASSQDSTYSYNEQFF.

The chain is built from TRBV6-1 and TRBJ2-5, with a weak D call TRBD1 (6 bases). Deletions cut 2 bases from V and 7 bases from J, with 14 bases between. Per the germline V gene, CDR1 is MNHNS and CDR2 is SASEGT. The CDR3 has 14 amino acids. CDR3 residues: CASSEFRGRGTQYF. In DNA form, the CDR3 reads TGTGCCAGCAGTGAATTCAGGGGACGGGGGACCCAGTACTTC.

The rearrangement joins TRBV27 to TRBJ2-5; possible D gene TRBD2, 7 bases. CDR1 is MNHEY, CDR2 SMNVEV, per germline (reference sequence). The CDR3 has 17 amino acids. V was pared by 6 bases and J by 5 bases, with 25 bases between. The CDR3 protein is CASSQNERDIQWETQYF. The CDR3 nucleotides are TGTGCCAGCAGCCAAAACGAGCGGGACATCCAGTGGGAGACCCAGTACTTC.

The sample holds a few counts of this clone. The CDR3 spells CASSPDTSRGGYTF. CDR3 nucleotide sequence: TGCGCCAGCAGCCCCGACACCTCCCGGGGTGGCTACACCTTC. The rearrangement joins TRBV5-1 to TRBJ1-2, with no clear D. V was pared by 4 bases and J by 7 bases, with 17 bases between. The CDR3 loop spans 14 amino acids. Germline V gene sequence: CDR1 SGHRS, CDR2 YFSETQ.

The rearrangement joins TRBV5-1 to TRBJ2-2, with 7 nucleotides matching TRBD2. Trimming removed 4 bases from V and 3 bases from J; junction bases left unmatched: 9. Germline CDR1 reads SGHRS; CDR2 reads YFSETQ. This CDR3 is built from 16 residues. The CDR3 region is CASSPVGRGHTGELFF. The CDR3 DNA follows: TGCGCCAGCAGCCCGGTGGGGAGGGGCCACACCGGGGAGCTGTTTTTT. The whole variable domain, filled in from reference TRBV5-1 and TRBJ2-2, reads KAGVTQTPRYLIKTRGQQVTLSCSPISGHRSVSWYQQTPGQGLQFLFEYFSETQRNKGNFPGRFSGRQFSNSRSEMNVSTLELGDSALYLCASSPVGRGHTGELFFGEGSRLTVL.